This TCR beta chain derives from a study of T cells after yellow fever vaccination. Study observations and caveats: Within FACS-sorted repertoires, abundant clonotypes contaminating from the bulk population could be present. Most clones from primary vaccination resurfaced after the booster (96% CD4, around 90% CD8). The secondary response peaked faster, at day 5 versus 15, but was weaker.

This clonotype was detected many times. The antigen is not known. Universal primer sites and UMIs were introduced during 5'RACE template-switching synthesis of TCR cDNA. MiXCR, applied by TCRdb to the 5' RACE reads, yields one record per CDR3 protein. The sample lists about 320,000 distinct CDR3 sequences, over 8.5% occurring once. CDR1 is SGHRS and CDR2 is YFSETQ in the germline V gene. The CDR3 length is 14 residues. V lost 3 bases, J lost 1 base, and 10 bases lay in between. This sequence originates from a young man who received the YFV17D yellow fever vaccine. This specimen was CD4+ T cells sorted from PBMCs, taken 45 days after the yellow fever booster vaccination. The chain combines TRBV5-1 with TRBJ2-5; possible D gene TRBD1, 6 bases. Written as DNA, the CDR3 is TGCGCCAGCAGCTCCGGACAGCTCCAAGAGACCCAGTACTTC. This gives the protein CASSSGQLQETQYF.